The following is a TCR beta chain sequence with its context. Its antigen remains unknown. The sample originates from a study of CD8 T cells in ankylosing spondylitis. J lost 0 bases, V lost 5 bases, and 6 bases had no gene match. CDR1 is SGHVS, CDR2 FQNEAQ, per germline. This CDR3 region has 16 residues. Overall study results and limits: Past research had described some motif variants in reactive arthritis synovial fluid and blood.

TCRdb independently ran MiXCR on the 5' RACE reads; one entry per CDR3 protein. The sample shows more than 110,000 distinct CDR3 sequences, 7% to 9% of them seen only once. The source material was synovial fluid, either unsorted or a sorted T cell fraction (not recorded which). The TCR comes from a male donor with ankylosing spondylitis. The V and J genes are TRBV7-8 and TRBJ2-1; the match to TRBD1 covers 8 bases. The CDR3 loop reads CASSDLTGGSYNEQFF. In DNA form, the CDR3 reads TGTGCCAGCAGCGACCTTACAGGGGGCTCCTACAATGAGCAGTTCTTC.